Below, 25 T cell receptor beta chains from the same sample are listed, as sequenced in a study of monozygotic twins with cystic fibrosis. The data were produced by immunoSEQ multiplex PCR, yet TCRdb's version contains in-frame clones alone and is incomplete. The sample has fewer than 30,000 clones; 75% to 95% are singletons. The sample was blood. These receptors came from a girl aged 2-10 years with cystic fibrosis.

The genes are TRBV5-1 and TRBJ2-3; D is possibly TRBD1 (5 bases). In germline, CDR1 is SGHRS, CDR2 YFSETQ. The CDR3 is 15 amino acids. V dropped 1 base and J dropped 1 base, with 10 bases sitting between them. The CDR3 is CASSLQEQGTDTQYF. The CDR3 DNA reads as TGCGCCAGCAGCTTGCAGGAACAGGGCACAGATACGCAGTATTTT.

This chain uses TRBV19 with TRBJ1-3, with TRBD1 matching 7 bases. V was pared by 10 bases and J by 2 bases, with 5 bases of the junction left unmatched. This CDR3 is built from 13 residues. Germline CDR1 LNHDA, CDR2 SQIVND (reference sequence). CDR3: CATQGGPGNTIYF. The CDR3 DNA follows: TGTGCCACCCAGGGGGGTCCTGGAAACACCATATATTTT.

The rearrangement joins TRBV27 to TRBJ1-2; D is unresolved. Germline assignment: CDR1 MNHEY and CDR2 SMNVEV (reference sequence). V gave up 6 bases and J gave up 5 bases, with 16 bases separating them. The length of the CDR3 is 14 residues. In DNA, the CDR3 is TGTGCCAGCAGATCCCCCGGATGGCTTTATGGCTACACCTTC. This translates into CASRSPGWLYGYTF.

This chain connects TRBV14 to TRBJ2-1; D may be TRBD2 (7 bases). CDR1 and CDR2 (germline): SGHDN, FVKESK. Between the trimmed V and J ends, which lost 0 bases and 7 bases, there was a span of 16 bases. This CDR3 contains 16 residues. The CDR3 loop reads CASSQDVRGGLNEQFF. The CDR3 nucleotides are TGTGCCAGCAGCCAAGATGTGAGGGGGGGGTTGAATGAGCAGTTCTTC.

The chain carries TRBV20-1 and TRBJ2-7; no definite D call. Trimming cost V 7 bases and J 2 bases, with 9 bases left between them. This CDR3 has 11 amino acids. Germline lookup yields CDR1 DFQATT and CDR2 SNEGSKA (reference sequence). The CDR3 DNA reads TGCAGTGTCTCAGTCCCCTACGAGCAGTACTTC. It specifies CSVSVPYEQYF.

The count of this clone is one. V gene TRBV18 combines with J gene TRBJ1-2, with 8 bases aligning to TRBD1. Per the germline V gene, CDR1 is KGHSH and CDR2 is LQKENI. The CDR3 is made up of 14 amino acids. The junction had 4 bases not matched to a gene; V was cut back by 0 bases and J by 7 bases. DNA for the CDR3: TGTGCCAGCTCACCACCGGACAGGGAGGGTGGCTACACCTTC. This sequence encodes CASSPPDREGGYTF.

The chain combines TRBV9 with TRBJ2-1; D assignment may be TRBD1 or TRBD2 (6 bases each). This CDR3 is 16 amino acids long. V dropped 4 bases and J dropped 0 bases, with 14 bases sitting between them. Germline-derived CDR1 and CDR2 are SGDLS and YYNGEE. The CDR3 loop is CASSPRGVSSYNEQFF. The CDR3 region has the DNA TGTGCCAGCAGCCCTAGGGGGGTTAGCTCCTACAATGAGCAGTTCTTC. The full variable domain, in which reference TRBV9 and TRBJ2-1 provide the parts outside the CDR3, is DSGVTQTPKHLITATGQRVTLRCSPRSGDLSVYWYQQSLDQGLQFLIQYYNGEERAKGNILERFSAQQFPDLHSELNLSSLELGDSALYFCASSPRGVSSYNEQFFGPGTRLTVL.

The rearrangement links TRBV29-1 to TRBJ1-1; no clear D. This CDR3 comprises 14 residues. Germline V gives CDR1 SQVTM, CDR2 ANQGSEA. V was shortened by 3 bases and J by 0 bases, with 11 bases between the two germline ends. CDR3 in amino acids: CSVDHTDMNTEAFF. The CDR3 DNA reads as TGCAGCGTTGATCACACAGACATGAACACTGAAGCTTTCTTT.

This chain uses TRBV6-5 with TRBJ1-2; D might be TRBD1 (5 bases). The germline V and J ends were trimmed by 5 bases and 4 bases, with 14 bases remaining between them. Germline-derived CDR1 and CDR2 are MNHEY and SVGAGI. The CDR3 covers 14 residues. CDR3 protein: CASSPNRGSYGYTF. CDR3 DNA sequence: TGTGCCAGCAGTCCAAACCGGGGCTCCTATGGCTACACCTTC.

The gene calls are TRBV10-3 and TRBJ1-5; D may be TRBD1 (6 bases). The CDR3 totals 15 residues. Germline CDR1 and CDR2: ENHRY and SYGVKD. Deletions cut 6 bases from V and 4 bases from J, with 16 bases between. CDR3 amino acids: CAISSGTHVNQPQHF. Written as DNA, the CDR3 is TGTGCCATCAGCTCCGGGACACACGTAAATCAGCCCCAGCATTTT.

The chain combines TRBV10-3 with TRBJ2-5; 10 positions agree with TRBD2. Germline assignment: CDR1 ENHRY and CDR2 SYGVKD. The CDR3 runs to 16 residues. The J segment lost 1 base and the V segment lost 3 bases, leaving 5 bases of the junction unmatched. CDR3 sequence (DNA): TGTGCCATCAGTGAAGGGCTAGCGGGGGCCCAAGAGACCCAGTACTTC. The encoded protein is CAISEGLAGAQETQYF.

This chain connects TRBV6-1 to TRBJ1-1; D is unresolved. The V end was cut by 3 bases, the J end by 1 base, with 6 bases between. CDR3 length: 13 amino acids. CDR1 MNHNS and CDR2 SASEGT come from the germline V gene. CDR3 loop: CASSEPANTEAFF. CDR3 DNA sequence: TGTGCCAGCAGTGAGCCGGCGAACACTGAAGCTTTCTTT.

The chain is built from TRBV5-6 and TRBJ2-5; 7 bases agree with TRBD2. The CDR3 sequence is 14 residues long. V trimming: 0 bases; J trimming: 4 bases; junction bases outside the gene matches: 3. Germline V gives CDR1 SGHDT, CDR2 YYEEEE. The CDR3 region has the DNA TGTGCCAGCAGCTTGGCCCCTAGCGGAGAGACCCAGTACTTC. Its protein product is CASSLAPSGETQYF.

The V and J genes are TRBV6-6 and TRBJ1-2, with D maybe TRBD1 (6 bases). The ends were cut back, 0 bases at V and 8 bases at J, with 10 bases in the middle. This CDR3 is 13 amino acids long. Germline lookup yields CDR1 MNHNY and CDR2 SVGAGI (reference sequence). The CDR3 nucleotides are TGTGCCAGCAGTTACTCGCACGGGGGCGGCTACACCTTC. Its protein is CASSYSHGGGYTF.

J is TRBJ2-3 and V is TRBV7-6; the match to TRBD2 covers 10 bases. The CDR3 has 15 residues. From germline, CDR1 is SGHVS and CDR2 FNYEAQ. Unmatched junction bases numbered 8, after V lost 6 bases and J lost 5 bases. The DNA of the CDR3 is TGTGCCAGCAGGGAAGCGGGGGGGCCGGAAGATACGCAGTATTTT. Its translation is CASREAGGPEDTQYF.

This chain links TRBV21-1 with TRBJ1-6; TRBD1 was called by the table and not checked on the DNA. TRBV21-1 is noted as a pseudogene. This CDR3 is built from 14 residues. The DNA for the CDR3 is TGTGCCAGCAGCAATGAACGGACAGGGAAACCCCTCCACTTT. It translates to CASSNERTGKPLHF.

V and J are TRBV7-9 and TRBJ2-1; D is possibly TRBD1 (5 bases). Trimming took off 1 base at V and 10 bases at J, with 14 bases between the two ends. The CDR3 runs 14 residues. Looked up from germline, CDR1 is SEHNR and CDR2 is FQNEAQ (reference sequence). The CDR3 sequence: CASSLGSSAGEQFF. The CDR3, as DNA: TGTGCCAGCAGCTTAGGTTCCTCAGCAGGGGAGCAGTTCTTC.

The V gene is TRBV11-2, the J gene TRBJ2-1; D gene ambiguous. This CDR3 is built from 14 residues. Germline V CDR1 and CDR2: SGHAT, FQNNGV. Trimming took 5 bases from V and 3 from J, leaving 11 bases between them. This chain's CDR3 is CASSDLRSYNEQFF. The CDR3, as DNA: TGTGCCAGCAGCGACCTCAGGAGCTACAATGAGCAGTTCTTC. The complete variable domain, with remaining parts taken from reference TRBV11-2 and TRBJ2-1, reads EAGVAQSPRYKIIEKRQSVAFWCNPISGHATLYWYQQILGQGPKLLIQFQNNGVVDDSQLPKDRFSAERLKGVDSTLKIQPAKLEDSAVYLCASSDLRSYNEQFFGPGTRLTVL.

The CDR3 bases are TGTGCCAGCAGTATAAACTACGCGACTAGCGGGGGGCGGGAGACCCAGTACTTC. This codes for CASSINYATSGGRETQYF. The chain carries TRBV25-1 and TRBJ2-5, with 13 bases that match TRBD2. The V gene's germline CDR1 is MGHDK and CDR2 SYGVNS. CDR3 length: 18 amino acids. V trimming: 5 bases; J trimming: 5 bases; junction bases outside the gene matches: 14.

The chain employs TRBV25-1 and TRBJ1-3; 7 nucleotides align to TRBD1. Trimming removed 4 bases from V and 2 bases from J; junction bases left unmatched: 8. CDR1 MGHDK and CDR2 SYGVNS come from the germline V gene. The CDR3 has 16 residues. Here the CDR3 reads CASSGAGGEAGNTIYF. The CDR3 coding sequence is TGTGCCAGCAGTGGCGCAGGGGGAGAAGCTGGAAACACCATATATTTT.

This chain links TRBV4-3 with TRBJ2-7; TRBD2 matches at 10 bases. V dropped 0 bases and J dropped 1; count of bases not matched to a gene: 3. Germline V gives CDR1 LGHNA, CDR2 YSLEER. The CDR3 is made up of 16 amino acids. CDR3 residues: CASSQDPSGSSYEQYF. The CDR3, as DNA: TGCGCCAGCAGCCAAGACCCTAGCGGGAGTTCCTACGAGCAGTACTTC.

V and J are TRBV25-1 and TRBJ2-7, with a weak D call TRBD1 (6 bases). CDR3 length: 15 residues. From germline, CDR1 is MGHDK and CDR2 SYGVNS. Trimming removed 5 bases from V and 6 bases from J, with 20 bases in between. This CDR3 reads CASSRYGGGIPEQYF. In DNA form, the CDR3 reads TGTGCCAGCAGTAGGTATGGGGGCGGAATTCCCGAGCAGTACTTC.

The chain couples TRBV6-5 to TRBJ1-2; D perhaps matches TRBD1 (6 bases). Germline loops: CDR1 MNHEY, CDR2 SVGAGI. Trimming pared 2 bases from V and 4 bases from J, leaving 8 bases between. This CDR3 has 13 residues. CDR3 in amino acids: CASSYQGSYGYTF. DNA of the CDR3: TGTGCCAGCAGTTACCAGGGGTCCTATGGCTACACCTTC.

V is TRBV6-5 and J is TRBJ1-1; no definite D call. The CDR3 runs 14 residues. Germline V gene data show CDR1 as MNHEY and CDR2 as SVGAGI. Trimming stripped 6 bases from V and 0 bases from J, with 11 bases between. CDR3 in DNA: TGTGCCAGCAGCGAGAACAGAATGAACACTGAAGCTTTCTTT. Protein: CASSENRMNTEAFF.

The rearrangement joins TRBV18 to TRBJ2-3; D is tentatively TRBD1 or TRBD2 (5 bases each). The CDR3 has 16 residues. Trimming pared 1 base from V and 2 bases from J, leaving 13 bases between. Germline V gives CDR1 KGHSH, CDR2 LQKENI. The CDR3 nucleotides read TGTGCCAGCTCACCACGGAATGCAGGGACCACAGATACGCAGTATTTT. Translating it yields CASSPRNAGTTDTQYF. Together with reference TRBV18 and TRBJ2-3, the CDR3 gives the full variable domain: NAGVMQNPRHLVRRRGQEARLRCSPMKGHSHVYWYRQLPEEGLKFMVYLQKENIIDESGMPKERFSAEFPKEGPSILRIQQVVRGDSAAYFCASSPRNAGTTDTQYFGPGTRLTVL.